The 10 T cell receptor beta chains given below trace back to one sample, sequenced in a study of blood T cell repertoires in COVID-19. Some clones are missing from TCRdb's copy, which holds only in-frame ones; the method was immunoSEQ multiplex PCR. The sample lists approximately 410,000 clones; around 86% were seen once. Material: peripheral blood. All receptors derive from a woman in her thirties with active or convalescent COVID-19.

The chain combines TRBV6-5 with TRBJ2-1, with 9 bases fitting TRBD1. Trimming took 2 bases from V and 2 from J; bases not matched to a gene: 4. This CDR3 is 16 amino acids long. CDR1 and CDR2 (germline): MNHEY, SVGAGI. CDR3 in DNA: TGTGCCAGCAGTTACATGGACAGGGGACCCTACAATGAGCAGTTCTTC. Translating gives CASSYMDRGPYNEQFF.

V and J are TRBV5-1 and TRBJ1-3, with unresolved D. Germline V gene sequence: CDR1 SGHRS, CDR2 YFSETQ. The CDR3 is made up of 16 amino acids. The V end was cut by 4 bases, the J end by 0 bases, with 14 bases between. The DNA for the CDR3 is TGCGCCAGCAGCCCCGATACACAGCTCTCTGGAAACACCATATATTTT. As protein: CASSPDTQLSGNTIYF.

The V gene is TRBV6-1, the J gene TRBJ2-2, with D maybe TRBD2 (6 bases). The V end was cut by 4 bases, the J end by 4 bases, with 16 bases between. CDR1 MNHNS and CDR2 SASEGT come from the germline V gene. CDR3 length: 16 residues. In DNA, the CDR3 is TGTGCCAGCAGTGCGACGTGGGACTCGGGCACCGGGGAGCTGTTTTTT. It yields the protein CASSATWDSGTGELFF.

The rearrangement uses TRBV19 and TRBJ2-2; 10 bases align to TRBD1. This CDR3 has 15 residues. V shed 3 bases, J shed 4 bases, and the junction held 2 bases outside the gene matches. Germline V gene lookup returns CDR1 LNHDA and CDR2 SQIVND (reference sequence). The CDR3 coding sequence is TGTGCCAGTAGTATGGGGACAGGGGCCACCGGGGAGCTGTTTTTT. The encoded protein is CASSMGTGATGELFF.

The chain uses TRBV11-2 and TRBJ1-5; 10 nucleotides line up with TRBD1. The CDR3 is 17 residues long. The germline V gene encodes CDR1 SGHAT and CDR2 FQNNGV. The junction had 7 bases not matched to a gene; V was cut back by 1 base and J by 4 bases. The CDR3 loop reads CASSLGRGQGTNQPQHF. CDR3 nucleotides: TGTGCCAGCAGCTTAGGTAGGGGACAGGGGACGAATCAGCCCCAGCATTTT.

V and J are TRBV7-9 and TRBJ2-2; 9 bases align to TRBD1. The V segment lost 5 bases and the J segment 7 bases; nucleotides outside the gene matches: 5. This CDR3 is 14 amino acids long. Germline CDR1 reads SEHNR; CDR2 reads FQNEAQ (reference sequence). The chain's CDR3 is CASSTQGAHGELFF. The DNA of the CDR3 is TGTGCCAGCAGCACACAGGGGGCCCACGGGGAGCTGTTTTTT.

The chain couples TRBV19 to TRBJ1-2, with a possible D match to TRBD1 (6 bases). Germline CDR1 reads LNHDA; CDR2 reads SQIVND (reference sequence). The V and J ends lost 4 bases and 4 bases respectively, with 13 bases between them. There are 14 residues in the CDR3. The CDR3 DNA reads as TGTGCCAGTAGTAGTCCCGGGGGGGCCTATGGCTACACCTTC. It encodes CASSSPGGAYGYTF.

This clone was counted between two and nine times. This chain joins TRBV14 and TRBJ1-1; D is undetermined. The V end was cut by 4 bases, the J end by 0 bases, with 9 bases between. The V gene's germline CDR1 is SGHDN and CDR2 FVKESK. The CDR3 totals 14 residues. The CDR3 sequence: CASSRIELNTEAFF. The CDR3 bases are TGTGCCAGCAGCCGTATTGAGCTGAACACTGAAGCTTTCTTT.

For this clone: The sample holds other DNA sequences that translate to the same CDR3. CDR3 nucleotide sequence: TGTGCCAGCAGCTTGGGACTAGCGGGGAACACCGGGGAGCTGTTTTTT. Amino acid sequence: CASSLGLAGNTGELFF. The chain joins TRBV7-9 to TRBJ2-2, with 12 bases identical to TRBD2. The germline CDR1 and CDR2 sequences are SEHNR and FQNEAQ (reference sequence). The CDR3 is made up of 16 amino acids. Unmatched junction bases numbered 0, after V lost 3 bases and J lost 1 base.

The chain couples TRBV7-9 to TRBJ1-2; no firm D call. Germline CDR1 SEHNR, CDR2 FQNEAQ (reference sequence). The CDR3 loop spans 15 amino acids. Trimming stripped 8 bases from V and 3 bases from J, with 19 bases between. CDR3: CASRPPPATYYGYTF. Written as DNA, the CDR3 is TGTGCCAGCCGTCCCCCCCCCGCTACTTACTATGGCTACACCTTC.